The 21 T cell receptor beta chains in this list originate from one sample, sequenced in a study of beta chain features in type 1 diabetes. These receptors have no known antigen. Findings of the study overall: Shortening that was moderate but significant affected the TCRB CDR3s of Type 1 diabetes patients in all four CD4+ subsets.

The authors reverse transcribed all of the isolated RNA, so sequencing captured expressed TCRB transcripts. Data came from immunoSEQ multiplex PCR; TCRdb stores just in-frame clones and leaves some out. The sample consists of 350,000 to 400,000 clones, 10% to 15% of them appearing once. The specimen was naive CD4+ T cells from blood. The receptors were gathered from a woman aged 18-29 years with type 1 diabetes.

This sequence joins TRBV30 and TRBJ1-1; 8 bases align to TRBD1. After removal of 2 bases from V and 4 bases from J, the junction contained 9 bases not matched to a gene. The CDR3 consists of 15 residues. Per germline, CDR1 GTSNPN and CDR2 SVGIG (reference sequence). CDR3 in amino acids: CAWSQTGASFTEAFF. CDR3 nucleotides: TGTGCCTGGAGTCAGACAGGGGCCTCGTTCACTGAAGCTTTCTTT.

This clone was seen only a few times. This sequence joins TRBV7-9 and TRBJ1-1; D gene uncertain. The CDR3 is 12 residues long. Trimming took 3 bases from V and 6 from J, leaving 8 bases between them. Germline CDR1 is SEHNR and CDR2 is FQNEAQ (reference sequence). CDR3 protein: CASSFSSPEAFF. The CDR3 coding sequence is TGTGCCAGCAGCTTCTCCTCCCCTGAAGCTTTCTTT.

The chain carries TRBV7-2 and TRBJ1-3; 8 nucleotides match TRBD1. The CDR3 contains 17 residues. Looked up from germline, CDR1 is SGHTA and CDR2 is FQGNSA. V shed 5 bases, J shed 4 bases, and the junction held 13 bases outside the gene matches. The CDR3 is CASSRDMTGVMGNTIYF. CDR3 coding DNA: TGTGCCAGCAGCAGAGATATGACAGGGGTGATGGGAAACACCATATATTTT.

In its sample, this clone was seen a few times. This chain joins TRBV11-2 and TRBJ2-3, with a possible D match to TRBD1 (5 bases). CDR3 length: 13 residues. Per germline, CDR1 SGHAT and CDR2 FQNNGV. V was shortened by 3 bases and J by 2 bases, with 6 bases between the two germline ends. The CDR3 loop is CASSFRDTDTQYF. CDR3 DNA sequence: TGTGCCAGCAGCTTCAGGGACACAGATACGCAGTATTTT. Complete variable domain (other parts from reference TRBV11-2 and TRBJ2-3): EAGVAQSPRYKIIEKRQSVAFWCNPISGHATLYWYQQILGQGPKLLIQFQNNGVVDDSQLPKDRFSAERLKGVDSTLKIQPAKLEDSAVYLCASSFRDTDTQYFGPGTRLTVL.

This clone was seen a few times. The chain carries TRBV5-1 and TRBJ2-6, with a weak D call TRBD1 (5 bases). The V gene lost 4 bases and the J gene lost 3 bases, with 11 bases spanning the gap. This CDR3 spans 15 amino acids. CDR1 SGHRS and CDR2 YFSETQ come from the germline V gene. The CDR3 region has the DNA TGCGCCAGCAGCCCGCAGGGCCTTGGGGCCAACGTCCTGACTTTC. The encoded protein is CASSPQGLGANVLTF.

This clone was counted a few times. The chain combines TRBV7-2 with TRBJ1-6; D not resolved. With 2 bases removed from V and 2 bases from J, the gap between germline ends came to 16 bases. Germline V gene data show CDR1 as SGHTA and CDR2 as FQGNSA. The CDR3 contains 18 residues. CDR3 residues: CASSLPGPTSTYNSPLHF. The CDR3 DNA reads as TGTGCCAGCAGCTTACCAGGCCCAACAAGTACCTATAATTCACCCCTCCACTTT.

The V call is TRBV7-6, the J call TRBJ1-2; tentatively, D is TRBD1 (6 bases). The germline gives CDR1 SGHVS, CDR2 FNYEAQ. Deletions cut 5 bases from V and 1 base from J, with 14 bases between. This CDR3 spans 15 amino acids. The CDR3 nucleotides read TGTGCCAGCAGCGTCCGGGACAAGTATAACTATGGCTACACCTTC. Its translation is CASSVRDKYNYGYTF.

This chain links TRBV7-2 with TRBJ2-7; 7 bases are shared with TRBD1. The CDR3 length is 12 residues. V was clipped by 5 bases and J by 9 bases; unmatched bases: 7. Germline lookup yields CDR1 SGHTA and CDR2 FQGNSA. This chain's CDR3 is CASSVTGDGQYF. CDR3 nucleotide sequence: TGTGCCAGCAGCGTAACAGGGGACGGGCAGTACTTC.

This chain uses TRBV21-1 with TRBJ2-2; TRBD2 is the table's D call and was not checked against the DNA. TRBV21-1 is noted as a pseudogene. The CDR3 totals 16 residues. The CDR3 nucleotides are TGTGCCAGCAGCAAAAGGACTAGCGGGAAAGCCGGGGAGCTGTTTTTT. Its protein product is CASSKRTSGKAGELFF.

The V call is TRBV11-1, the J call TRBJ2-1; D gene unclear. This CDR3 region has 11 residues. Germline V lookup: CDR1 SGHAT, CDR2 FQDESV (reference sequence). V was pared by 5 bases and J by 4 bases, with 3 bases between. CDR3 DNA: TGTGCCAGCAGCCAATACAATGAGCAGTTCTTC. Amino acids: CASSQYNEQFF.

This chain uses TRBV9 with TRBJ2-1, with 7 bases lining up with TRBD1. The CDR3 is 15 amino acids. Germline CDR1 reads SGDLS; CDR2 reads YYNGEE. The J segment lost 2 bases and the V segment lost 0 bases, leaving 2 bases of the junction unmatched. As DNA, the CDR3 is TGTGCCAGCAGCGTAGGAGGGGGCCCCTACAATGAGCAGTTCTTC. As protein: CASSVGGGPYNEQFF.

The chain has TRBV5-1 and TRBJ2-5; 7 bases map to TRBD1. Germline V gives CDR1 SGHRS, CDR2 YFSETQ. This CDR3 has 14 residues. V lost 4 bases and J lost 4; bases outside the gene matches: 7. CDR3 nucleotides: TGCGCCAGCAGCCCGGGCGACAGGGTAGAGACCCAGTACTTC. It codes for CASSPGDRVETQYF.

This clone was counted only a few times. CDR3 coding DNA: TGTGCCTGCCTGGACAGCAAAACGGATGGCTACACCTTC. It is translated as CACLDSKTDGYTF. J is TRBJ1-2 and V is TRBV30; possibly TRBD1 for D (6 bases). Germline lookup yields CDR1 GTSNPN and CDR2 SVGIG (reference sequence). CDR3 length: 13 residues. The V and J ends lost 6 bases and 6 bases respectively, with 17 bases between them.

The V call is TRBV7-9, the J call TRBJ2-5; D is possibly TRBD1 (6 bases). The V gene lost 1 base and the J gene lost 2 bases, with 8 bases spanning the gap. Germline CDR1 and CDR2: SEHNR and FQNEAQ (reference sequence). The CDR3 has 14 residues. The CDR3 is CASSLGTVQETQYF. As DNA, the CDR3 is TGTGCCAGCAGCTTAGGGACAGTGCAAGAGACCCAGTACTTC. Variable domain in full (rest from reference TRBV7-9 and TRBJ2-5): DTGVSQNPRHKITKRGQNVTFRCDPISEHNRLYWYRQTLGQGPEFLTYFQNEAQLEKSRLLSDRFSAERPKGSFSTLEIQRTEQGDSAMYLCASSLGTVQETQYFGPGTRLLVL.

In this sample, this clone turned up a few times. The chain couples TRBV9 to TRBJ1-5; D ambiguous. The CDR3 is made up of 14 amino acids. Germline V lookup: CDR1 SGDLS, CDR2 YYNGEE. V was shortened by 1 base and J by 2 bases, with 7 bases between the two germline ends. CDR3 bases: TGTGCCAGCAGCGTATCCACAGGCAATCAGCCCCAGCATTTT. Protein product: CASSVSTGNQPQHF.

The DNA of the CDR3 is TGTGCCAGCAGTTACTCCGCAGGCCTTGATGGCTACACCTTC. It specifies CASSYSAGLDGYTF. The chain recombines TRBV6-6 with TRBJ1-2, with D uncertain. V was trimmed by 0 bases and J by 6 bases, leaving 11 bases between them. The germline CDR1 and CDR2 sequences are MNHNY and SVGAGI (reference sequence). This CDR3 has 14 residues.

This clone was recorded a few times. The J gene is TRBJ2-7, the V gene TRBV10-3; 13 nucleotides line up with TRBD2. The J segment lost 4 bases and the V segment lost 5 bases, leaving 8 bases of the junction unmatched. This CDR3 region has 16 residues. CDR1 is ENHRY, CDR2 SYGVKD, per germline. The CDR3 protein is CAISLTSGRPGYEQYF. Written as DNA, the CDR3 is TGTGCCATCAGTTTGACTAGCGGGAGGCCCGGGTACGAGCAGTACTTC.

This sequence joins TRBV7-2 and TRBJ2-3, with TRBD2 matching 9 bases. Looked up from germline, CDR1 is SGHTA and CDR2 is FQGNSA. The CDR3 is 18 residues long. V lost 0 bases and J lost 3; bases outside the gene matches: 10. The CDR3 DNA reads TGTGCCAGCAGCTTAGCGAAGGCTAGCGGGATCTGGACAGATACGCAGTATTTT. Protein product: CASSLAKASGIWTDTQYF.

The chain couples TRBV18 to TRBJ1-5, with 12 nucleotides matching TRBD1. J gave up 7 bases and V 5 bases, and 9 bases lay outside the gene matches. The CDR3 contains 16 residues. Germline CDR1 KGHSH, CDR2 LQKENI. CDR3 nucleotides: TGTGCCAGCTCAACGGGGACAGGGGGCGTTGGGCAGCCCCAGCATTTT. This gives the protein CASSTGTGGVGQPQHF.

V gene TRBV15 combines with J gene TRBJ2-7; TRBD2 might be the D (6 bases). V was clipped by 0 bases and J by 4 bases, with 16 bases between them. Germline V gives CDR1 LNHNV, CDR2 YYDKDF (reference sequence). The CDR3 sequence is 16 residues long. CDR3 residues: CATSRDAGTALYEQYF. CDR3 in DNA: TGTGCCACCAGCAGAGATGCGGGGACCGCTTTGTACGAGCAGTACTTC. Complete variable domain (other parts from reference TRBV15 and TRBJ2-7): DAMVIQNPRYQVTQFGKPVTLSCSQTLNHNVMYWYQQKSSQAPKLLFHYYDKDFNNEADTPDNFQSRRPNTSFCFLDIRSPGLGDTAMYLCATSRDAGTALYEQYFGPGTRLTVT.

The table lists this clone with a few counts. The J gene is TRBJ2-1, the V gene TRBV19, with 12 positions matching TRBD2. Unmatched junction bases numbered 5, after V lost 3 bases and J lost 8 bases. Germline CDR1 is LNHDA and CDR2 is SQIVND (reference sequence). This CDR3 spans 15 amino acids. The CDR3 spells CASSIRLAGVDEQFF. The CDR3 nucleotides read TGTGCCAGTAGTATCCGACTAGCGGGAGTGGATGAGCAGTTCTTC.